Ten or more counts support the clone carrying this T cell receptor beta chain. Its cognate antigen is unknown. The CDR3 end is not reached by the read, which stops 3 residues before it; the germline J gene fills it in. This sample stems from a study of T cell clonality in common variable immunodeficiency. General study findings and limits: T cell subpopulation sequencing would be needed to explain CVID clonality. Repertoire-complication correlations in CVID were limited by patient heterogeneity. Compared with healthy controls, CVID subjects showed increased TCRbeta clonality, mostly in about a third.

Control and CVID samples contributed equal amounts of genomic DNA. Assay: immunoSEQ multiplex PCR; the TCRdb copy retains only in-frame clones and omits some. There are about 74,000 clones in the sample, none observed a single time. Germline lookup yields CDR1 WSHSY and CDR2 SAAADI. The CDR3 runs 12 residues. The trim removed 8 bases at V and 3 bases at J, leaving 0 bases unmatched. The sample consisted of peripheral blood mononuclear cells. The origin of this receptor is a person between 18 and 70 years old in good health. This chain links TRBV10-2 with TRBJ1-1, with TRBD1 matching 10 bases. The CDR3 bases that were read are TGCGCCAGCGGACAGGGGGACACTGAA. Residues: CASGQGDTE. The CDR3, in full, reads CASGQGDTEAFF.